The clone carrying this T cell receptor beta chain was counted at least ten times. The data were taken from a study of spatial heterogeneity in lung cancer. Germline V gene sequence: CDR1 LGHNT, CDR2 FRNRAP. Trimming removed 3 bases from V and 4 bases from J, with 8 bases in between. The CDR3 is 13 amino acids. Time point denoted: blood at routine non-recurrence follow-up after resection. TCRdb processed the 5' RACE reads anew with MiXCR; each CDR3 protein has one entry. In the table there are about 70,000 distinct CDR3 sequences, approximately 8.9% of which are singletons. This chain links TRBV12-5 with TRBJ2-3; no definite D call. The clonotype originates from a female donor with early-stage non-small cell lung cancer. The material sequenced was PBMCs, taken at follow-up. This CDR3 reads CASGFGRADTQYF. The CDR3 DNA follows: TGTGCTAGTGGTTTTGGCCGGGCAGATACGCAGTATTTT.